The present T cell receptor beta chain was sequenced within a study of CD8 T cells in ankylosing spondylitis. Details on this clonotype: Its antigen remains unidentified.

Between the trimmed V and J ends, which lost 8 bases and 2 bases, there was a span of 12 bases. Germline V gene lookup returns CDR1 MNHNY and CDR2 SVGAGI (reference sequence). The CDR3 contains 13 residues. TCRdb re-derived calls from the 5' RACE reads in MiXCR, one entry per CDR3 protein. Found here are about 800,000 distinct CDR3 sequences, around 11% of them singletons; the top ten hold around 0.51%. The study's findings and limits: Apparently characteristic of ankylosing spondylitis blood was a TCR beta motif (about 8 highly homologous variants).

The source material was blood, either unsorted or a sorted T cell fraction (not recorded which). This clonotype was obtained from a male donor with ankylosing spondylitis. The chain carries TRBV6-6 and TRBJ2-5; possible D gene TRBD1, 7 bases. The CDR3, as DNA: TGTGCCAGCCAGGGGGGCGGTCAAGAGACCCAGTACTTC. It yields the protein CASQGGGQETQYF.